These 25 T cell receptor beta chains came from one sample sequenced in a study of blood T cell repertoires in COVID-19. The assay was immunoSEQ multiplex PCR, and TCRdb's table has in-frame clones only and misses some. In the table there are more than 100,000 clones, approximately 84% of which are singletons. Sequenced input: peripheral blood. The origin of the receptors is an elderly woman with acute or convalescent COVID-19.

This chain connects TRBV19 to TRBJ1-1, with 9 positions matching TRBD1. The CDR3 sequence is 15 residues long. Germline V CDR1 and CDR2: LNHDA, SQIVND (reference sequence). The trim removed 6 bases at V and 11 bases at J, leaving 16 bases unmatched. The DNA of the CDR3 is TGTGCCAGTAGACCCTCAGGACAGGGGAGAGTTACGGCTTTCTTT. This sequence encodes CASRPSGQGRVTAFF.

The chain carries TRBV18 and TRBJ1-5; 9 positions match TRBD1. Germline V gene data show CDR1 as KGHSH and CDR2 as LQKENI. Trimming took 3 bases from V and 7 from J; bases not matched to a gene: 4. The CDR3 extends over 14 amino acids. This chain's CDR3 is CASSPTGGGQPQHF. DNA of the CDR3: TGTGCCAGCTCACCGACAGGGGGGGGCCAGCCCCAGCATTTT.

The J gene is TRBJ1-2, the V gene TRBV9, with 10 bases matching TRBD1. The CDR3 runs to 15 residues. J gave up 7 bases and V 2 bases, and 8 bases lay outside the gene matches. Germline V CDR1 and CDR2: SGDLS, YYNGEE. The DNA of the CDR3 is TGTGCCAGCAGCGTCTGGACAGGGGGTGAAAGTGGCTACACCTTC. It codes for CASSVWTGGESGYTF.

The chain joins TRBV21-1 to TRBJ2-3; TRBD2, the table's D call, was not compared with the DNA. TRBV21-1 is an annotated pseudogene. CDR3 size: 17 residues. CDR3 loop: CASSGTSGRAPSDTQYF. CDR3 nucleotide sequence: TGTGCCAGCTCCGGGACTAGCGGGAGGGCCCCCTCCGATACGCAGTATTTT.

The chain couples TRBV19 to TRBJ2-3; no definite D call. The CDR3 has 14 residues. Trimming cost V 5 bases and J 0 bases, with 9 bases left between them. CDR1 is LNHDA, CDR2 SQIVND, per germline (reference sequence). In nucleotides, the CDR3 is TGTGCCAGTAGTCCAGTATCTAGCACAGATACGCAGTATTTT. It translates to CASSPVSSTDTQYF.

The chain uses TRBV9 and TRBJ1-6; D unresolved. This CDR3 is 13 amino acids long. The V end lost 3 bases, the J end lost 8 bases, and 9 bases lay between the germline ends. Germline CDR1 and CDR2: SGDLS and YYNGEE. The DNA for the CDR3 is TGTGCCAGCAGCGGCGGGAACGATTCACCCCTCCACTTT. The encoded protein is CASSGGNDSPLHF.

The chain uses TRBV6-2 or TRBV6-3 and TRBJ1-2, with no clear D. V lost 2 bases, J lost 8 bases, and 12 bases lay in between. Germline lookup yields CDR1 MNHEY and CDR2 SVGEGT. This CDR3 contains 13 residues. The CDR3 DNA reads as TGTGCCAGCAGTTACCTGGGGAGATTGGGCTACACCTTC. This encodes CASSYLGRLGYTF.

This chain uses TRBV30 with TRBJ2-7, with D maybe TRBD1 (6 bases). Germline V CDR1 and CDR2: GTSNPN, SVGIG (reference sequence). This CDR3 is built from 15 residues. Trimming shortened V by 1 base and J by 5 bases, and 18 bases separated the two germline ends. The DNA of the CDR3 is TGTGCCTGGAGTGGCGGAGTAGGGGGTGTGGACGAGCAGTACTTC. Amino acid sequence: CAWSGGVGGVDEQYF.

J is TRBJ1-5 and V is TRBV6-2 or TRBV6-3; 7 nucleotides match TRBD1. V gave up 0 bases and J gave up 3 bases; unmatched junction bases: 2. Germline values: CDR1 MNHEY, CDR2 SVGEGT. The CDR3 runs 15 residues. CDR3 protein: CASSYSTGINQPQHF. CDR3 nucleotides: TGTGCCAGCAGTTACTCGACAGGGATCAATCAGCCCCAGCATTTT.

This clone was detected only once. The chain links TRBV9 to TRBJ1-2; TRBD1 matches 10 bases. Losses at the gene ends were 0 bases for V and 7 bases for J; bases not matched to a gene: 3. The CDR3 consists of 14 residues. Germline V gene sequence: CDR1 SGDLS, CDR2 YYNGEE. Written as DNA, the CDR3 is TGTGCCAGCAGCGTAGGAGGGACAGGGGTTGGCTACACCTTC. Protein: CASSVGGTGVGYTF.

The V call is TRBV9, the J call TRBJ2-3; 8 positions agree with TRBD2. This CDR3 has 15 amino acids. From germline, CDR1 is SGDLS and CDR2 YYNGEE. Trimming cost V 0 bases and J 4 bases; bases outside gene matches: 4. CDR3 in DNA: TGTGCCAGCAGCGTAGCCACGGGAGGGGCAGATACGCAGTATTTT. This gives the protein CASSVATGGADTQYF.

A single count supports this clone. This rearrangement joins TRBV30 to TRBJ1-1; tentative D call: TRBD1 (6 bases). The CDR3 contains 16 residues. V gave up 1 base and J gave up 2 bases, with 17 bases separating them. CDR1 and CDR2 from the germline V gene are GTSNPN and SVGIG (reference sequence). The CDR3 reads CAWSAYLAGANTEAFF. For the CDR3, the DNA is TGTGCCTGGAGTGCCTACCTCGCAGGGGCTAACACTGAAGCTTTCTTT.

The J gene is TRBJ1-1, the V gene TRBV19; 8 bases line up with TRBD1. The CDR3 spans 13 residues. With 6 bases clipped from V and 2 bases from J, the junction kept 2 bases outside the gene matches. Germline-derived CDR1 and CDR2 are LNHDA and SQIVND (reference sequence). The CDR3 protein is CASRTGANTEAFF. For the CDR3, the DNA is TGTGCCAGTAGGACAGGGGCAAACACTGAAGCTTTCTTT.

This chain joins TRBV10-1 and TRBJ1-1; D gene ambiguous. Germline CDR1 is WNHNN and CDR2 is SYGVQD (reference sequence). Trimming pared 6 bases from V and 1 base from J, leaving 9 bases between. CDR3 size: 13 residues. In nucleotides, the CDR3 is TGCGCCAGCAGACAGAACTCGAACACTGAAGCTTTCTTT. Amino acid sequence: CASRQNSNTEAFF.

V is TRBV7-6 and J is TRBJ1-1; possible D gene TRBD1, 5 bases. V lost 2 bases and J 3 bases, leaving 19 bases between the germline ends. CDR3 length: 17 amino acids. CDR1 and CDR2 (germline): SGHVS, FNYEAQ. The CDR3, as DNA: TGTGCCAGCAGCTTACATGTCAGGGCTAGGAGGGACACTGAAGCTTTCTTT. Its translation is CASSLHVRARRDTEAFF.

The J gene is TRBJ1-4, the V gene TRBV7-9; D gene ambiguous. The CDR3 spans 14 residues. The V end lost 6 bases, the J end lost 0 bases, and 8 bases lay between the germline ends. The germline V gene has CDR1 SEHNR and CDR2 FQNEAQ (reference sequence). The DNA for the CDR3 is TGTGCCAGCAGAGGAGGGCCAACTAATGAAAAACTGTTTTTT. Residues: CASRGGPTNEKLFF.

The chain links TRBV18 to TRBJ1-5, with 8 bases aligning to TRBD1. In germline, CDR1 is KGHSH, CDR2 LQKENI. This CDR3 spans 14 amino acids. Trimming took 3 bases from V and 5 from J; bases not matched to a gene: 3. CDR3 nucleotides: TGTGCCAGCTCACCCGCGGACAGGGATCAGCCCCAGCATTTT. Its translation is CASSPADRDQPQHF.

This chain connects TRBV10-3 to TRBJ1-6, with a weak D call TRBD1 (5 bases). V was pared by 8 bases and J by 7 bases, with 18 bases between. The CDR3 has 15 amino acids. Germline lookup yields CDR1 ENHRY and CDR2 SYGVKD. In DNA form, the CDR3 reads TGTGCCATCGCACGGGGCGGGGAGAGGAATTCACCCCTCCACTTT. Amino acid sequence: CAIARGGERNSPLHF.

This clone has a single count. V is TRBV25-1 and J is TRBJ1-1, with D hard to call. The CDR3 totals 15 residues. V was shortened by 4 bases and J by 4 bases, with 16 bases between the two germline ends. Germline CDR1 is MGHDK and CDR2 is SYGVNS. In nucleotides, the CDR3 is TGTGCCAGCAGTGGGACTCCGCGTCAAGGCACTGAAGCTTTCTTT. Its translation is CASSGTPRQGTEAFF.

This clone was counted only a few times. V is TRBV6-1 and J is TRBJ1-5; 10 bases agree with TRBD1. This CDR3 region has 17 residues. Germline V CDR1 and CDR2: MNHNS, SASEGT. The V gene end was trimmed by 4 bases and the J gene end by 2 bases; junction bases not matched to a gene: 8. This CDR3 is CASSVRDRGWGNQPQHF. Here the CDR3 DNA reads TGTGCCAGCAGTGTCCGGGACAGGGGTTGGGGCAATCAGCCCCAGCATTTT.

The rearrangement links TRBV5-1 to TRBJ1-1; no firm D call. Trimming took off 1 base at V and 4 bases at J, with 11 bases between the two ends. CDR1 and CDR2 from the germline V gene are SGHRS and YFSETQ. The CDR3 sequence is 14 residues long. CDR3 residues: CASSLPGEGTEAFF. DNA of the CDR3: TGCGCCAGCAGCTTGCCCGGGGAGGGCACTGAAGCTTTCTTT.

The chain joins TRBV5-1 to TRBJ1-1; D possibly corresponds to TRBD1 (6 bases). This CDR3 comprises 16 residues. CDR1 and CDR2 from the germline V gene are SGHRS and YFSETQ. The V gene lost 4 bases and the J gene lost 4 bases, with 20 bases spanning the gap. CDR3 sequence: CASSKGKQGSVTEAFF. In DNA, the CDR3 is TGCGCCAGCAGCAAGGGGAAACAGGGCTCGGTCACTGAAGCTTTCTTT.

This clone has a handful of counts. V is TRBV20-1 and J is TRBJ2-7; D remains ambiguous. Germline V lookup: CDR1 DFQATT, CDR2 SNEGSKA (reference sequence). The CDR3 loop spans 11 amino acids. The V end was cut by 1 base, the J end by 7 bases, with 8 bases between. The CDR3 DNA reads TGCAGTGCTAGAGGTCAGTTGGAGCAGTACTTC. Translated: CSARGQLEQYF.

The CDR3: CASSAVNEQFF. CDR3 coding DNA: TGTGCCAGCAGTGCTGTGAATGAGCAGTTCTTC. The chain carries TRBV2 and TRBJ2-1; D remains unclear. The V gene's germline CDR1 is SNHLY and CDR2 FYNNEI. This CDR3 comprises 11 residues. The ends were cut back, 4 bases at V and 7 bases at J, with 5 bases in the middle.

The genes are TRBV25-1 and TRBJ2-7, with 10 bases identical to TRBD1. The CDR3 extends over 14 amino acids. V lost 6 bases, J lost 4 bases, and 6 bases stayed unmatched. Germline V gene lookup returns CDR1 MGHDK and CDR2 SYGVNS. Here the CDR3 DNA reads TGTGCCAGCAGGGCACCGGGACAGGGGTACGAGCAGTACTTC. This encodes CASRAPGQGYEQYF.